The present TCR beta chain was sequenced within a study of post-analysis software for immune sequencing data. Looking at the study overall: Multiple sclerosis in the patients followed relapsing-remitting, secondary progressive and progressive-relapsing courses. General study results and limits: Comparison of patients with controls showed roughly five TRBV segments more frequent in patients, TRBV5-6, TRBV5-1 and TRBV20-1 among them. Comparison with controls showed significantly lower normalized Chao1 diversity in multiple sclerosis patients. Samples from a shared batch, those prepared together, strongly co-clustered by F measure.

In its sample, this clonotype was seen many times. No antigen is known for it. Unique molecular identifiers were built into the TCR beta cDNA libraries. The yield from approximately 1 to 10 million T cells was roughly 500,000 cDNA molecules in total. TCRdb re-called the PCR reads with MiXCR, one entry per CDR3 protein. Among some 240,000 distinct CDR3 sequences listed, about 38% were seen once. The CDR3 loop spans 16 amino acids. Germline values: CDR1 DFQATT, CDR2 SNEGSKA (reference sequence). The junction had 12 bases not matched to a gene; V was cut back by 3 bases and J by 4 bases. Sample: blood. The clonotype was recovered from a girl between 10 and 17 years old with multiple sclerosis. The V gene is TRBV20-1, the J gene TRBJ1-2, with TRBD1 identical over 9 bases. The CDR3 DNA reads TGCAGTGCTAGCCGGCCGGGACAGGGCTGGCCCTATGGCTACACCTTC. Translation gives CSASRPGQGWPYGYTF.